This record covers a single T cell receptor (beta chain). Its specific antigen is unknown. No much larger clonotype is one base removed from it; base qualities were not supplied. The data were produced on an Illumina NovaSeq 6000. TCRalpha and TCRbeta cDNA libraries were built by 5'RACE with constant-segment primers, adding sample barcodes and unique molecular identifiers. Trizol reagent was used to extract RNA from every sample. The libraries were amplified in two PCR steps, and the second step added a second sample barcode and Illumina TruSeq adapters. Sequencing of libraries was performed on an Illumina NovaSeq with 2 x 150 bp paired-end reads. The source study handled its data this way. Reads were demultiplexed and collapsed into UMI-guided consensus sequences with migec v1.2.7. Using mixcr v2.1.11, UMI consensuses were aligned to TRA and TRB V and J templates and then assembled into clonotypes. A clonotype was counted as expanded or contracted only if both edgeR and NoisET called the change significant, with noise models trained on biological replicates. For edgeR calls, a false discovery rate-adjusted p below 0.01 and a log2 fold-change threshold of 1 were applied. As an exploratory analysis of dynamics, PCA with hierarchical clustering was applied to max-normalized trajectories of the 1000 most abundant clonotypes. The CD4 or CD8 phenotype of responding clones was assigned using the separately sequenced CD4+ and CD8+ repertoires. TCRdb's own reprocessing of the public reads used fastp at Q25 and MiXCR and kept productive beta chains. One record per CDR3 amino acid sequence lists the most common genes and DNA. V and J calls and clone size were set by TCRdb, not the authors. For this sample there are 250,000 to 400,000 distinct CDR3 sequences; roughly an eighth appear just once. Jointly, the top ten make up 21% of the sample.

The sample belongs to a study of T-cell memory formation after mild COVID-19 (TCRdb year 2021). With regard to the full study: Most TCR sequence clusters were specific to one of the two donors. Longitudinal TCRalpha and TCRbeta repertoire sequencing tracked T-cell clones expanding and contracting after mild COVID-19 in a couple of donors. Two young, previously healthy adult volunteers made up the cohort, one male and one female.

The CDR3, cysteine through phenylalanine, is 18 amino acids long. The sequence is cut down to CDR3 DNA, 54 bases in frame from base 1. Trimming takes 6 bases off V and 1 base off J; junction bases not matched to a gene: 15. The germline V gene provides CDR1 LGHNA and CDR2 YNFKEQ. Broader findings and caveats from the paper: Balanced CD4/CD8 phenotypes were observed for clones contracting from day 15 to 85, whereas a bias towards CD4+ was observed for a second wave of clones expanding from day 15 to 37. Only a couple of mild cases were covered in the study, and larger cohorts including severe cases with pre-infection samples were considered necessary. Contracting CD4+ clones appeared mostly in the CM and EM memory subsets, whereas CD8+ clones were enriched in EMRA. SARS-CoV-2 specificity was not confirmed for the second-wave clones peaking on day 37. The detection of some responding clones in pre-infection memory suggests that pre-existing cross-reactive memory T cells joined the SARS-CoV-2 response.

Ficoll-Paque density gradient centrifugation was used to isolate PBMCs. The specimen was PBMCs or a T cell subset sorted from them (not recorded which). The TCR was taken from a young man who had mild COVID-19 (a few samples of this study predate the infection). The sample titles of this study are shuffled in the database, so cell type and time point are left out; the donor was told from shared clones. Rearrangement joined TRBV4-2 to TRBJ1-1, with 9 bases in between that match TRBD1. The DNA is TGTGCCAGCAGAACCAATCACCATAAACAGGGGGCGAACACTGAAGCTTTCTTT. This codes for CASRTNHHKQGANTEAFF.